A single sample gave rise to the 2 T cell receptor beta chains below, sequenced in a study of cytomegalovirus exposure and HLA in healthy donors. The PCR used 60 Vbeta and 13 Jbeta primers. Sequencing was performed with immunoSEQ multiplex PCR; in TCRdb, only in-frame clones are kept and a portion is missing. The repertoire table contains about 130,000 clones. The sequencing sample was made of PBMCs. These receptors all come from a man aged 25-45 years in good health and CMV-seronegative.

V is TRBV6-5 and J is TRBJ1-1; the D gene is possibly TRBD1 (5 bases). Germline V gene lookup returns CDR1 MNHEY and CDR2 SVGAGI. The CDR3 has 13 residues. V was shortened by 4 bases and J by 5 bases, with 11 bases between the two germline ends. The CDR3 spells CASSSQGWTEAFF. Written as DNA, the CDR3 is TGTGCCAGCAGTTCCCAGGGTTGGACTGAAGCTTTCTTT.

The chain uses TRBV30 and TRBJ2-7; D might be TRBD1 (5 bases). There are 15 residues in the CDR3. The V and J ends lost 2 bases and 4 bases respectively, with 18 bases between them. In germline, CDR1 is GTSNPN, CDR2 SVGIG (reference sequence). CDR3 in DNA: TGTGCCTGGAGTCCTGCGGCGTCCAGGGCGTACGAGCAGTACTTC. Translated: CAWSPAASRAYEQYF.